What follows is one T cell receptor beta chain and its context. These data originate in a study of technical replicates of blood from several donors. Measured with immunoSEQ multiplex PCR; TCRdb has only the in-frame clones, and not every one. Among around 60,000 clones listed, around 92% were seen once. The CDR3 spans 16 residues. V shed 1 base, J shed 8 bases, and the junction held 5 bases outside the gene matches. Germline loops: CDR1 MNHNS, CDR2 SASEGT. This clonotype originated in a human donor in good health. Some clones in this sample may be carry-over from other donors' samples. J is TRBJ1-4 and V is TRBV6-1; TRBD1 matches at 12 bases. Sequencing was done on a sample of PBMCs. In DNA form, the CDR3 reads TGTGCCAGCAGTGAAGGGGAGGGGACAGGGGGCGAAAAACTGTTTTTT. It encodes CASSEGEGTGGEKLFF.